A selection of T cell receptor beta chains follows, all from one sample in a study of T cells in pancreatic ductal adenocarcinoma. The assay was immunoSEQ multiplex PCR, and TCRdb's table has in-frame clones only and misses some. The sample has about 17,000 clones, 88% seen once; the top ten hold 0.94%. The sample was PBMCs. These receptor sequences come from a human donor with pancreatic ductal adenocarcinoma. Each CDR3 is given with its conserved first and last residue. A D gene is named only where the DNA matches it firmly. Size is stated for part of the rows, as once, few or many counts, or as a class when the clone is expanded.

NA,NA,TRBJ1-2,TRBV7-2,CASSSGDYGYTF,TGTGCCAGCAGCTCAGGGGACTATGGCTACACCTTC
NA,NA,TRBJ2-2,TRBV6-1,CASSEYVGSNTGELFF,TGTGCCAGCAGTGAATATGTCGGTTCGAACACCGGGGAGCTGTTTTTT
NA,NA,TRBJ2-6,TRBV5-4,CASSLWRGSGANVLTF,TGTGCCAGCAGCTTGTGGCGGGGATCTGGGGCCAACGTCCTGACTTTC
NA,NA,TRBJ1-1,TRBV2,CASSVDALMNTEAFF,TGTGCCAGCAGTGTAGATGCGCTTATGAACACTGAAGCTTTCTTT
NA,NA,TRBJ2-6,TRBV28,CASSSGQIISGANVLTF,TGTGCCAGCAGTTCGGGACAAATTATCTCTGGGGCCAACGTCCTGACTTTC
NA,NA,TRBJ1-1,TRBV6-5,CASRGHQNTEAFF,TGTGCCAGCAGGGGACACCAGAACACTGAAGCTTTCTTT
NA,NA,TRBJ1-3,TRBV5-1,CASSQDSSGNTIYF,TGCGCCAGCAGCCAGGACAGCTCTGGAAACACCATATATTTT
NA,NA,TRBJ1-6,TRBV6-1,CATERGYNSPLHF,TGTGCCACGGAGCGGGGGTATAATTCACCCCTCCACTTT
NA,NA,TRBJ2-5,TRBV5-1,CASSRTMGETQYF,TGCGCCAGCAGCCGGACAATGGGAGAGACCCAGTACTTC
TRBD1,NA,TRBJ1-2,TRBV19,CASSNPGQGDYGYTF,TGTGCCAGTAGTAACCCGGGACAGGGGGACTATGGCTACACCTTC
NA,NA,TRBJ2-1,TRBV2,CASRRDSNSYNEQFF,TGTGCCAGCAGAAGGGACTCAAACTCCTACAATGAGCAGTTCTTC
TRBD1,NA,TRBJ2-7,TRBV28,CASSETGGPHPGQYF,TGTGCCAGCAGTGAGACAGGGGGCCCTCACCCCGGGCAGTACTTC
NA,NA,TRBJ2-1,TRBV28,CASTGGRDEQFF,TGTGCCAGCACGGGGGGCAGGGATGAGCAGTTCTTC
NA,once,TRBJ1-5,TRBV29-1,CSVGGVGNQPQHF,TGCAGCGTTGGGGGGGTGGGAAATCAGCCCCAGCATTTT
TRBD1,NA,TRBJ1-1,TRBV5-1,CASSWGGQAGAFF,TGCGCCAGCAGCTGGGGGGGACAGGCGGGCGCTTTCTTT
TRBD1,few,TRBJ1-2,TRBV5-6,CASRYRGQLYGYTF,TGTGCCAGCAGGTACAGGGGGCAACTCTATGGCTACACCTTC
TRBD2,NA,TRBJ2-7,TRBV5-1,CASSPRTSTYEQYF,TGCGCCAGCAGCCCCAGGACTAGCACCTACGAGCAGTACTTC
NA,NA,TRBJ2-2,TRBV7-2,CASSLPRTQATGELFF,TGTGCCAGCAGCTTACCGCGGACACAGGCGACCGGGGAGCTGTTTTTT
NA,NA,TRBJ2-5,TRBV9,CASSRRVRETQYF,TGTGCCAGCTCCCGCCGGGTACGGGAGACCCAGTACTTC
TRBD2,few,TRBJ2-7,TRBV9,CASSVGVSGGFYEQYF,TGTGCCAGCAGCGTAGGGGTTAGCGGGGGTTTCTACGAGCAGTACTTC
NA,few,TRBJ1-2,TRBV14,CASSPTLGGTFGYTF,TGTGCCAGCAGCCCCACCCTGGGCGGGACTTTTGGCTACACCTTC
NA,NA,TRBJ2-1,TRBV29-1,CSVSIVNEQFF,TGCAGCGTATCCATAGTCAATGAGCAGTTCTTC
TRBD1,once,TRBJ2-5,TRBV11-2,CASSLRQGGQTQYF,TGTGCCAGCAGCTTACGACAGGGCGGGCAGACCCAGTACTTC
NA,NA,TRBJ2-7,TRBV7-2,CASSLGRGSYEQYF,TGTGCCAGCAGCTTAGGTCGGGGTTCCTACGAGCAGTACTTC
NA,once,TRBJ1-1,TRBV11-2,CASSPPTGWDTEAFF,TGTGCCAGCAGCCCCCCCACAGGCTGGGACACTGAAGCTTTCTTT
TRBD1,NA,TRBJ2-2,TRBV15,CATQDRELTGELFF,TGTGCCACCCAAGACAGGGAACTCACCGGGGAGCTGTTTTTT
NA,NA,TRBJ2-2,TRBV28,CASSSSNTGELFF,TGTGCCAGCAGTTCCTCGAACACCGGGGAGCTGTTTTTT
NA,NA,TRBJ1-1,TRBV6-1,CASSWRGRMNTEAFF,TGTGCCAGCAGTTGGCGGGGACGGATGAACACTGAAGCTTTCTTT
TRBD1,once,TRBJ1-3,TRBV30,CAWSRQGIPSGNTIYF,TGTGCCTGGAGTCGACAGGGTATCCCCTCTGGAAACACCATATATTTT
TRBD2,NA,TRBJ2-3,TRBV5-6,CASSFWRGGTDTQYF,TGTGCCAGCAGCTTTTGGCGGGGGGGCACAGATACGCAGTATTTT
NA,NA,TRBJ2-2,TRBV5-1,CASSLAGANTGELFF,TGCGCCAGCAGCTTGGCAGGGGCGAACACCGGGGAGCTGTTTTTT
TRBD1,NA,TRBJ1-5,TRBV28,CASSPFDRAGQPQHF,TGTGCCAGCAGTCCGTTCGACAGGGCGGGTCAGCCCCAGCATTTT
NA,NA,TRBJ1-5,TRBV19,CASRSGIGNQPQHF,TGTGCCAGTAGGTCCGGGATCGGCAATCAGCCCCAGCATTTT
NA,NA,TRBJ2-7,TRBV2,CASNLQEGLYEQYF,TGTGCCAGCAATCTCCAGGAGGGGCTTTACGAGCAGTACTTC
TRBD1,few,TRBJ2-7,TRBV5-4,CASSLSGTGAFYEQYF,TGTGCCAGCAGCTTGTCTGGGACAGGGGCCTTTTACGAGCAGTACTTC
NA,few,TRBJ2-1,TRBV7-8,CASSLGASAYNEQFF,TGTGCCAGCAGCTTAGGGGCTAGCGCCTACAATGAGCAGTTCTTC
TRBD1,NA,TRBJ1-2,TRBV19,CASSLRQGAHSDYTF,TGTGCCAGTAGTCTAAGACAGGGGGCGCATTCCGACTACACCTTC
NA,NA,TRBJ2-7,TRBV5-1,CASSLRAEQYF,TGCGCCAGCAGCTTACGAGCCGAGCAGTACTTC
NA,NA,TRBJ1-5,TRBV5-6,CASSPEKAQALNQPQHF,TGTGCCAGCAGCCCAGAAAAAGCACAGGCGTTAAATCAGCCCCAGCATTTT
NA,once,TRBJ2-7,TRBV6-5,CASSWDSSSYEQYF,TGTGCCAGCAGTTGGGACTCCAGCTCCTACGAGCAGTACTTC
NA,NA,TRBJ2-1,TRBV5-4,CASSFVRQGYNEQFF,TGTGCCAGCAGCTTCGTTAGGCAGGGATACAATGAGCAGTTCTTC
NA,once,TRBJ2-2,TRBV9,CASSVEATGELFF,TGTGCCAGCAGCGTCGAGGCCACCGGGGAGCTGTTTTTT
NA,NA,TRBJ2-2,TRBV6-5,CASSNNKNTGELFF,TGTGCCAGCAGTAATAACAAGAACACCGGGGAGCTGTTTTTT
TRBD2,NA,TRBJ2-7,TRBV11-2,CASSLAASGTYLF,TGTGCCAGCAGCTTAGCTGCTAGCGGGACGTACCTTTTC
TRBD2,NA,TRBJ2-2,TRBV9,CASSVDGAGELSGGELFF,TGTGCCAGCAGCGTAGATGGAGCGGGGGAACTGAGTGGGGGGGAGCTGTTTTTT
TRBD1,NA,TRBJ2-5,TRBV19,CASSPWDRGVETQYF,TGTGCCAGTAGTCCGTGGGACAGGGGGGTGGAGACCCAGTACTTC
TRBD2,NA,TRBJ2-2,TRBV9,CASSVWGGNTGELFF,TGTGCCAGCAGCGTATGGGGGGGGAACACCGGGGAGCTGTTTTTT
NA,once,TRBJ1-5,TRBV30,CAWMDGQGNQPQHF,TGTGCCTGGATGGATGGTCAGGGGAATCAGCCCCAGCATTTT
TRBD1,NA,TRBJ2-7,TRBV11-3,CASSATGTGVGEQYF,TGTGCCAGCAGCGCCACCGGGACAGGGGTTGGGGAGCAGTACTTC
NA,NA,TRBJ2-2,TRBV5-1,CASSLRGNPGELFF,TGCGCCAGCAGCTTGAGGGGAAACCCCGGGGAGCTGTTTTTT
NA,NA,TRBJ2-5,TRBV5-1,CASSSQGTGGETQYF,TGCGCCAGCAGCTCTCAGGGGACCGGGGGGGAGACCCAGTACTTC
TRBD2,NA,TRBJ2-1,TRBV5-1,CASSSPGGSGGLYNEQFF,TGCGCCAGCAGCTCCCCGGGCGGGAGCGGGGGCTTGTACAATGAGCAGTTCTTC
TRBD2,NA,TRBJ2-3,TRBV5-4,CASSLSSGATDTQYF,TGTGCCAGCAGCTTATCTAGCGGGGCCACAGATACGCAGTATTTT
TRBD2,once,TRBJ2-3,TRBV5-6,CASSLVSGGTDTQYF,TGTGCCAGCAGCTTGGTTAGCGGGGGGACAGATACGCAGTATTTT
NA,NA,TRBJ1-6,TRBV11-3,CASSFNGQPNSPLHF,TGTGCCAGCAGCTTCAATGGACAGCCTAATTCACCCCTCCACTTT
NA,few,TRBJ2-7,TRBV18,CASSPPLDNSYEQYF,TGTGCCAGCTCACCACCTTTGGACAACTCCTACGAGCAGTACTTC
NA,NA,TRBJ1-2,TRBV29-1,CTVDDYGYTF,TGCACCGTTGACGACTATGGCTACACCTTC